The rows below give T cell receptor beta chains drawn from one sample of a study of cytomegalovirus exposure and HLA in healthy donors. Sequencing used immunoSEQ multiplex PCR; TCRdb keeps in-frame clones, though not all of them. This sample has 130,000 or so clones; approximately 69% occur once, and the top ten carry more than 6%. Input material: PBMCs. The receptors were gathered from a man aged 35-49 years in good health and CMV-seropositive. Both conserved end residues are part of each CDR3. Fields, in order: CDR3 length, J gene, clone size, V gene, CDR3 protein. For some rows the clone size is stated as once, few or many, or as a class when expanded; others skip it.

CDR3 length: 13
J gene: TRBJ2-3
clone size: .
V gene: TRBV27
CDR3 protein: CASSRQDRGTQYF

CDR3 length: 15
J gene: TRBJ2-3
clone size: .
V gene: TRBV27
CDR3 protein: CASSLEGASTDTQYF

CDR3 length: 14
J gene: TRBJ1-5
clone size: once
V gene: TRBV27
CDR3 protein: CASSRYSRNQPQHF

CDR3 length: 15
J gene: TRBJ2-2
clone size: once
V gene: TRBV6-1
CDR3 protein: CASSKGTGNTGELFF

CDR3 length: 14
J gene: TRBJ1-5
clone size: .
V gene: TRBV2
CDR3 protein: CASSEHRSYQPQHF

CDR3 length: 14
J gene: TRBJ2-5
clone size: .
V gene: TRBV6-5
CDR3 protein: CASRLLAAQETQYF

CDR3 length: 14
J gene: TRBJ1-1
clone size: .
V gene: TRBV11-2
CDR3 protein: CASSTRQENSEAFF

CDR3 length: 14
J gene: TRBJ2-7
clone size: few
V gene: TRBV6-1
CDR3 protein: CASSERGGGGEQYF

CDR3 length: 14
J gene: TRBJ1-5
clone size: .
V gene: TRBV2
CDR3 protein: CASSNDRGRQPQHF

CDR3 length: 14
J gene: TRBJ2-7
clone size: once
V gene: TRBV15
CDR3 protein: CATSREGLSYEQYF

CDR3 length: 13
J gene: TRBJ1-2
clone size: .
V gene: TRBV5-1
CDR3 protein: CASSEGSSKGYTF

CDR3 length: 15
J gene: TRBJ1-2
clone size: .
V gene: TRBV28
CDR3 protein: CASSLGGTGNYGYTF

CDR3 length: 18
J gene: TRBJ2-5
clone size: .
V gene: TRBV7-2
CDR3 protein: CASSTTRQGLAGQETQYF

CDR3 length: 14
J gene: TRBJ1-1
clone size: .
V gene: TRBV5-6
CDR3 protein: CASRPRGARAEAFF

CDR3 length: 14
J gene: TRBJ2-5
clone size: .
V gene: TRBV6-1
CDR3 protein: CASSPGQPQETQYF

CDR3 length: 13
J gene: TRBJ1-1
clone size: .
V gene: TRBV6-5
CDR3 protein: CASSRWGDTEAFF

CDR3 length: 14
J gene: TRBJ1-2
clone size: .
V gene: TRBV2
CDR3 protein: CASERGGANYGYTF

CDR3 length: 14
J gene: TRBJ1-2
clone size: .
V gene: TRBV28
CDR3 protein: CASSLSGVFYGYTF

CDR3 length: 15
J gene: TRBJ2-7
clone size: few
V gene: TRBV5-4
CDR3 protein: CASTSTGTSRYEQYF

CDR3 length: 13
J gene: TRBJ2-2
clone size: .
V gene: TRBV5-4
CDR3 protein: CASSLQGTGELFF

CDR3 length: 14
J gene: TRBJ1-4
clone size: .
V gene: TRBV10-2
CDR3 protein: CASRTGTSNEKLFF

CDR3 length: 16
J gene: TRBJ2-5
clone size: once
V gene: TRBV5-1
CDR3 protein: CASSLEGLAGRKTQYF

CDR3 length: 15
J gene: TRBJ2-7
clone size: once
V gene: TRBV11-3
CDR3 protein: CASSLGQGTFYEQYF

CDR3 length: 15
J gene: TRBJ2-7
clone size: .
V gene: TRBV5-1
CDR3 protein: CASSPTGGISYEQYF

CDR3 length: 16
J gene: TRBJ2-1
clone size: .
V gene: TRBV7-2
CDR3 protein: CASSASRDRVMHEQFF

CDR3 length: 15
J gene: TRBJ2-7
clone size: .
V gene: TRBV15
CDR3 protein: CATSRGGGVSYEQYF

CDR3 length: 17
J gene: TRBJ1-5
clone size: .
V gene: TRBV15
CDR3 protein: CATSRDQAEAPNQPQHF

CDR3 length: 18
J gene: TRBJ2-6
clone size: .
V gene: TRBV5-1
CDR3 protein: CASSLIAGVGTGANVLTF

CDR3 length: 14
J gene: TRBJ1-5
clone size: .
V gene: TRBV16
CDR3 protein: CASSQNVEGQPQHF

CDR3 length: 14
J gene: TRBJ1-3
clone size: few
V gene: TRBV28
CDR3 protein: CASSSITGWGFRNF

CDR3 length: 10
J gene: TRBJ2-5
clone size: .
V gene: TRBV11-2
CDR3 protein: CASSFGEQYF

CDR3 length: 15
J gene: TRBJ2-1
clone size: .
V gene: TRBV6-4
CDR3 protein: CASSDSKGGGDEQFF

CDR3 length: 17
J gene: TRBJ2-3
clone size: .
V gene: TRBV4-2
CDR3 protein: CASSQARQGAGADTQYF

CDR3 length: 14
J gene: TRBJ1-1
clone size: once
V gene: TRBV5-1
CDR3 protein: CASSLVQGRTEAFF

CDR3 length: 15
J gene: TRBJ2-3
clone size: few
V gene: TRBV10-3
CDR3 protein: CAIMKDRGNTDTQYF

CDR3 length: 15
J gene: TRBJ2-7
clone size: .
V gene: TRBV4-2
CDR3 protein: CASSQAGTSGYEQYF

CDR3 length: 15
J gene: TRBJ2-7
clone size: few
V gene: TRBV11-1
CDR3 protein: CASSLRDRGTYEQYF

CDR3 length: 14
J gene: TRBJ1-2
clone size: .
V gene: TRBV7-9
CDR3 protein: CASSLEVPGSDYTF

CDR3 length: 13
J gene: TRBJ1-2
clone size: .
V gene: TRBV5-1
CDR3 protein: CASSRDRGRGYTF

CDR3 length: 17
J gene: TRBJ1-1
clone size: .
V gene: TRBV7-8
CDR3 protein: CASSRTGGFELNTEAFF

CDR3 length: 17
J gene: TRBJ2-5
clone size: .
V gene: TRBV15
CDR3 protein: CATSREFQGAGKETQYF

CDR3 length: 17
J gene: TRBJ1-3
clone size: .
V gene: TRBV28
CDR3 protein: CASSLGGTLIPGNTIYF

CDR3 length: 14
J gene: .
clone size: .
V gene: TRBV11-3
CDR3 protein: CASSLGQGFYEQYF

CDR3 length: 14
J gene: TRBJ2-7
clone size: .
V gene: TRBV27
CDR3 protein: CASLAYGGTYEQYF

CDR3 length: 10
J gene: TRBJ2-1
clone size: few
V gene: TRBV2
CDR3 protein: CASSRGDTVF

CDR3 length: 11
J gene: TRBJ2-5
clone size: .
V gene: TRBV30
CDR3 protein: CAWLSEVTQYF

CDR3 length: 15
J gene: TRBJ2-7
clone size: .
V gene: TRBV7-2
CDR3 protein: CASRSTGGATYEQYF

CDR3 length: 17
J gene: TRBJ1-3
clone size: few
V gene: TRBV21-1
CDR3 protein: CASSANGGQGCGNTIYF